This passage covers 4 T cell receptor beta chains from one sample sequenced in a study of blood T cell repertoires in COVID-19. Assay used: immunoSEQ multiplex PCR; TCRdb lists only in-frame clones, some missing. The sample has 250,000 to 300,000 clones, more than 80% seen once. The sequenced sample was PBMCs or T cells enriched from blood (not recorded which). These receptors originate from a woman aged 25 to 45 who had recovered from COVID-19.

This chain connects TRBV5-4 to TRBJ2-7; D is ambiguous. Germline lookup yields CDR1 SGHNT and CDR2 YYREEE (reference sequence). The CDR3 runs 14 residues. The V gene lost 4 bases and the J gene lost 5 bases, with 16 bases spanning the gap. The DNA of the CDR3 is TGTGCCAGCAGCGAGCCCTCGGGTACGGACGAGCAGTACTTC. It yields the protein CASSEPSGTDEQYF.

The J gene is TRBJ1-2, the V gene TRBV6-5; perhaps TRBD1 as D (6 bases). Deletions cut 7 bases from V and 4 bases from J, with 13 bases between. The germline V gene has CDR1 MNHEY and CDR2 SVGAGI. The CDR3 spans 13 residues. The CDR3 loop is CASTGGGAYGYTF. CDR3 DNA sequence: TGTGCCAGCACGGGCGGGGGCGCCTATGGCTACACCTTC.

The chain combines TRBV14 with TRBJ2-2, with 9 bases matching TRBD1. The CDR3 is 21 amino acids. Germline CDR1 is SGHDN and CDR2 is FVKESK. Trimming at V came to 6 bases and at J to 5 bases, leaving 25 bases not matched to a gene. The CDR3 protein is CASSPAKIRRDRGFQTGELFF. DNA of the CDR3: TGTGCCAGCAGTCCAGCCAAGATACGGCGAGACAGGGGGTTCCAAACCGGGGAGCTGTTTTTT.

The chain combines TRBV30 with TRBJ1-5; 10 nucleotides match TRBD1. This CDR3 region has 16 residues. With 3 bases clipped from V and 3 bases from J, the junction kept 8 bases outside the gene matches. Germline CDR1 is GTSNPN and CDR2 is SVGIG (reference sequence). The CDR3 here is CAWRDRGGIYNQPQHF. In DNA, the CDR3 is TGTGCCTGGAGGGACAGGGGGGGGATATACAATCAGCCCCAGCATTTT.